The following is a TCR beta chain sequence with its context. This record comes from a study of blood T cell repertoires in COVID-19. Whole-study context: T cells, B-cell-depleted T cells, or PBMCs provided the cDNA or gDNA that served as material.

Some clones are missing from TCRdb's copy, which holds only in-frame ones; the method was immunoSEQ multiplex PCR. This sample carries roughly 230,000 clones, roughly 80% of them seen once, and the ten largest clones take approximately 8%. This CDR3 has 14 amino acids. V lost 0 bases and J lost 8, with 13 bases in between. Looked up from germline, CDR1 is LGHDT and CDR2 is YNNKEL (reference sequence). Input material: peripheral blood. This sequence was found in an elderly woman with acute or convalescent COVID-19. This sequence joins TRBV3-1 (or the pseudogene TRBV3-2) and TRBJ1-2; tentative D call: TRBD1 (5 bases). The CDR3 here is CASSQDPGRGGYTF. The CDR3 bases are TGTGCCAGCAGCCAAGACCCAGGGAGGGGCGGCTACACCTTC.